This TCR beta chain stems from a study of identical twins. MiXCR, applied by TCRdb to the 5' RACE reads, yields one record per CDR3 protein. The data show 600,000 to 850,000 distinct CDR3 sequences, about 20% seen once. The CDR3 loop spans 12 amino acids. CDR1 and CDR2 (germline): LGHDT, YNNKEL (reference sequence). Trimming cost V 1 base and J 6 bases, with 7 bases left between them. The same sample was also used in a study of T cells expressing NK-cell markers.

Sequenced sample: PBMCs. This chain connects TRBV3-1 to TRBJ2-7; possibly TRBD2 for D (5 bases). This sequence originates from a woman in her late teens or twenties in good health. Here the CDR3 DNA reads TGTGCCAGCAGCCAAGTACGGGGCGAGCAGTACTTC. This gives the protein CASSQVRGEQYF.